This entry features one T cell receptor beta chain sequence. This clone was observed once. Its specific antigen is unknown. Per-base qualities were not stored, and no clone one base away is much larger. Genomic DNA was extracted from sorted cells with the QIAGEN DNeasy Blood and Tissue Kit for TCRbeta CDR3 sequencing. Through immunoSEQ, high-throughput TCRbeta CDR3 sequencing was done commercially, including PCR amplification with internal controls and bias correction. The study's own analysis went as follows. Unique productive TCRbeta sequences were defined by CDR3 nucleotide sequence where primers matched, and otherwise by CDR3 amino acid sequence together with Vbeta and Jbeta genes. To correct for sorting error, sequences found in more than one sorted population at a frequency ratio of 2:1 or less were discarded, and the remaining shared sequences were assigned to the population with the higher frequency. A sequence was defined as donor-reactive if the sequence was expanded at least 5-fold in CFSE-low cells compared with unstimulated cells and had a frequency of at least 0.01% in CFSE-low cells. Repertoire divergence was quantified by Jensen-Shannon divergence calculated from the top 100 TCRbeta sequences ranked by frequency. For any sample with multiple sequencing runs, sorting error was corrected in each run separately before the runs were pooled. This immuneACCESS table, as held by TCRdb, lists in-frame sequences with V and J called but not all clones. Of the missing ones, under half trace to an unresolved V gene in checked studies; the others have no known cause. Clone size and V and J calls were adopted from that table, with D and trimming inferred from the DNA. This sample gives about 110,000 clones in total; 90% of them show up just once. The ten top clones hold roughly 0.35% of the sample.

The time point label for this specimen denotes: blood sample drawn before combined kidney and bone marrow transplant. Unstimulated Tregs (CD4+CD25+CD127-), CD4+ non-Tregs (CD4+CD25-), CD4 and CD8 cells were FACS-sorted from thawed PBMCs. A few combined kidney and bone marrow transplant recipients from the ITN036ST trial were included as patients, and samples were available only from these trial subjects. Healthy control blood was processed to PBMCs with a Ficoll density gradient and then cryopreserved, whereas patient PBMCs were collected both before and after transplant. The data derive from a study of Tregs in tolerant kidney transplant recipients (dated by TCRdb to the late 2010s). Some background on the complete study: Transplants used related donors with nonmyeloablative bone marrow transplantation; mixed chimerism was transient in the human trials. TCRbeta sequencing was used in the study to identify donor-specific regulatory T cells before combined kidney and bone marrow transplantation, and the identified cells were then tracked after transplant.

Taken from cysteine to phenylalanine, the CDR3 has 19 residues. Left in the record is the CDR3 DNA by itself, 57 bases read in frame from the first base. V ends up 2 bases short and J 0 bases short, with an unmatched junction base count of 12. CDR1 and CDR2, looked up from the germline V gene, are SGHVS and FQNEAQ. The full study reports these points: Donor-specific Treg expansion exceeded global Treg expansion in tolerant patients, suggesting antigen-driven rather than nonspecific expansion. Biological reproducibility was not directly addressed, though technical replication error appeared minimal. Because the PCR primers were changed over time for some patients, nucleotide-level comparison could not be performed across the samples from those patients. Expanding Tregs with activated donor B cells appeared to identify the most biologically relevant and donor-specific TCRbeta repertoire. The study was constrained by small patient numbers, and validation of the findings is required in larger populations and under other immunosuppression protocols.

This TCR came from a human donor who received a combined kidney and bone marrow transplant. The chain was built from TRBV7-8 and TRBJ2-3; TRBD2 lines up with 9 middle nucleotides. This specimen was CD4+ T cells from blood, taken before the transplant. The DNA sequence is given as TGTGCCAGCAGCTTATTATACCCATCTACTAGCGGGAGCACAGATACGCAGTATTTT. Translated, it gives CASSLLYPSTSGSTDTQYF.